A selection of T cell receptor beta chains follows, all from one sample in a study of T cells expressing NK-cell markers. TCRdb re-called the 5' RACE reads and catalogs CDR3 proteins one per entry, DNA excluded. This listing includes approximately 380,000 distinct CDR3 sequences. The source material was blood T cells: a sorted CD56 or NKG2C T cell subset, CD4+ or CD8+ T cells, or bulk PBMC T cells (not recorded which). Receptors originate from a man aged 18 to 69 in good health. Both conserved end residues are part of each CDR3.

v_call,cdr3_length,j_call,cdr3_aa
TRBV20-1,14,TRBJ2-1,CSAQRGGGYNEQFF
TRBV20-1,18,TRBJ1-6,CSARVRGAHSSYNSPLHF
TRBV4-2,13,TRBJ2-5,CASSQDSSETQYF
TRBV20-1,14,TRBJ1-1,CSARVGALNTEAFF
TRBV27,13,TRBJ2-3,CASSLMKRDTQYF
TRBV11-2,16,TRBJ1-4,CASRPRTLATNEKLFF
TRBV18,14,TRBJ2-5,CASSLGAREETQYF
TRBV29-1,13,TRBJ2-3,CSVGGEPPYTQYF
TRBV5-1,16,TRBJ2-5,CASSHLKTGVQETQYF
TRBV11-2,14,TRBJ2-3,CASSTPFARDTQYF
TRBV9,16,TRBJ2-3,CASSAEASRNLDTQYF
TRBV6-5,19,TRBJ2-3,CASSYPTSGGAEITDTQYF
TRBV5-1,13,TRBJ1-1,CASSPGPNTEAFF
TRBV12-3/TRBV12-4,16,TRBJ2-2,CASSLVSGGSTGELFF
TRBV27,15,TRBJ2-1,CASSLAGKGYNEQFF
TRBV7-9,16,TRBJ2-1,CASSLAHQELSNEQFF
TRBV20-1,13,TRBJ1-2,CSARGGDTYGYTF
TRBV15,16,TRBJ2-7,CATSPRYGETGYEQYF
TRBV20-1,14,TRBJ1-5,CSARGVRPNQPQHF
TRBV5-1,16,TRBJ2-1,CASSLNAGASYNEQFF
TRBV12-3/TRBV12-4,16,TRBJ2-3,CASSLIAGGRIDTQYF
TRBV2,15,TRBJ2-7,CASSLTGTGIYEQYF
TRBV11-2,14,TRBJ2-4,CASSLWEQGNIQYF
TRBV6-2/TRBV6-3,17,TRBJ2-2,CASTGRGGLANTGELFF
TRBV6-5,15,TRBJ1-6,CASSYLGANNSPLHF
TRBV5-3,16,TRBJ2-3,CARRPGLAGSTDTQYF
TRBV11-2,15,TRBJ2-7,CASSSDLRGSYEQYF
TRBV12-5,13,TRBJ1-2,CASGSKDREGYTF
TRBV6-1,18,TRBJ1-2,CASSLHQPLQGKIYGYTF
TRBV25-1,12,TRBJ1-5,CASSDRGQPQHF
TRBV5-1,16,TRBJ2-5,CASSLGGPTTIETQYF
TRBV5-6,17,TRBJ2-3,CASSSSGRGSFTDTQYF
TRBV28,14,TRBJ2-7,CASSYRVGSYEQYF
TRBV9,14,TRBJ1-4,CASSVGRGPEKLFF
TRBV24-1,11,TRBJ2-5,CATSVSTTQYF
TRBV12-3/TRBV12-4,15,TRBJ2-1,CASSLRGGGTNEQFF
TRBV6-5,17,TRBJ1-1,CASRPGDLSGLNTEAFF
TRBV15,17,TRBJ2-3,CATSQRLGLAGGDTQYF
TRBV28,11,TRBJ1-1,CASWGPTEAFF
TRBV11-1,17,TRBJ2-1,CASSLVGLGTSPGEQFF
TRBV18,15,TRBJ2-2,CASSPNGGKTGELFF
TRBV5-1,15,TRBJ2-5,CASSPWTGARETQYF
TRBV6-1,15,TRBJ2-3,CASKWGRQQADTQYF
TRBV13,13,TRBJ2-7,CASSPQGRSEQYF
TRBV5-6,14,TRBJ1-1,CASSFRDRINEAFF
TRBV11-2,15,TRBJ1-1,CASSQLIRGWVEAFF
TRBV18,17,TRBJ2-1,CASSPNRGHDLPDKEFF
TRBV20-1,14,TRBJ2-5,CSAWTSGGMETQYF
TRBV29-1,11,TRBJ1-2,CSVVGGYGYTF
TRBV6-5,14,TRBJ1-1,CASSYSRLHTEAFF
TRBV18,13,TRBJ2-5,CASSPGIQETQYF
TRBV7-9,16,TRBJ1-4,CASSAGQVTTNEKLFF
TRBV9,15,TRBJ2-2,CASSVEGREAGELFF
TRBV20-1,13,TRBJ2-4,CSARTGGHLIQYF
TRBV20-1,16,TRBJ2-3,CSGLPGSSGAVGTQYF
TRBV20-1,16,TRBJ2-7,CSARDRRGQSIYEQYF
TRBV9,14,TRBJ1-1,CASSAGPQSTEAFF
TRBV7-9,13,TRBJ1-2,CASSIRDTDGYTF
TRBV15,14,TRBJ2-7,CATSPTAGTYEQYF